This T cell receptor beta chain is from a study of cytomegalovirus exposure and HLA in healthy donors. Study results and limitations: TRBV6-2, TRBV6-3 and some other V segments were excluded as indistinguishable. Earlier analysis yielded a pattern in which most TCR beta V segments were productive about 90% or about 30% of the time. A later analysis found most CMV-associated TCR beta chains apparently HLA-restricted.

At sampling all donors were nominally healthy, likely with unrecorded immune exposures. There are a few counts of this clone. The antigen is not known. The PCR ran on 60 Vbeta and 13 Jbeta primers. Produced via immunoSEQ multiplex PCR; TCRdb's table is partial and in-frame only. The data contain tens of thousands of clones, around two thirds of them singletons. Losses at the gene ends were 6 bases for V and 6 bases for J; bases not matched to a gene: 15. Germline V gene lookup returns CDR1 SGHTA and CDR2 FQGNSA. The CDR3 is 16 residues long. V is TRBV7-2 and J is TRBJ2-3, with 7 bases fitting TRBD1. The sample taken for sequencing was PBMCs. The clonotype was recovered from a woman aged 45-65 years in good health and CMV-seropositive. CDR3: CASSQSGTERGDTQYF. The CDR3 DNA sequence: TGTGCCAGCAGTCAATCCGGGACAGAAAGAGGGGATACGCAGTATTTT.